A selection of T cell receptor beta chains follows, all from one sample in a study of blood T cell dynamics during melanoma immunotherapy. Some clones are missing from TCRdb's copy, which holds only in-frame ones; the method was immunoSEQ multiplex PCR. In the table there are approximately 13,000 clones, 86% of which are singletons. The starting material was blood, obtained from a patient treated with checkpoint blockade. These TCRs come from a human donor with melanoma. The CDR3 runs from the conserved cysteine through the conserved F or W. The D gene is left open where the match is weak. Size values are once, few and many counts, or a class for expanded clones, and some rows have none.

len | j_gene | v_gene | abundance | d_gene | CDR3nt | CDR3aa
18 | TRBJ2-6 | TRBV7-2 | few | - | TGTGCCAGCAGGCTAGCCCCCGAGGGGTTGTCTGGGGCCAACGTCCTGACTTTC | CASRLAPEGLSGANVLTF
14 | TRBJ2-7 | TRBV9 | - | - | TGTGCCAGCAGCGCCCCTGGGAGGAGTTACGAGCAGTACTTC | CASSAPGRSYEQYF
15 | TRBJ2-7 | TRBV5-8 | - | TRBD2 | TGTGCCAGCAGACCACTACTAGCGGGAGCTGTCGAGCAGTACTTC | CASRPLLAGAVEQYF
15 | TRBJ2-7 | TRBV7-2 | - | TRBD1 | TGTGCCAGCAGCCTCGGACAGGGGAGTACCTACGAGCAGTACTTC | CASSLGQGSTYEQYF
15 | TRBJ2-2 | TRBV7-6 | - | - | TGTGCCAGCAGCCCGACGGCGACAGCGACCGGGGAGCTGTTTTTT | CASSPTATATGELFF
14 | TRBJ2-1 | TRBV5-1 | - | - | TGCGCCAGCAGCTTGGCGGGGTCCTACAATGAGCAGTTCTTC | CASSLAGSYNEQFF
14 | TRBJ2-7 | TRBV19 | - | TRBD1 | TGTGCCAGTAGTATCGGACAGGGGGCTTACGAGCAGTACTTC | CASSIGQGAYEQYF
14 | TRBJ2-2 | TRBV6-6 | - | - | TGTGCCAGCAGTTACAGGGGAATTACCGGGGAGCTGTTTTTT | CASSYRGITGELFF
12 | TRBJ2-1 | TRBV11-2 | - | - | TGTGCCAGCAGCCCAGTTGTTAATGAGCAGTTCTTC | CASSPVVNEQFF
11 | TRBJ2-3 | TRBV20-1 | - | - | TGCAGTGCTACCCTCCGGGACAACCAGTATTTT | CSATLRDNQYF
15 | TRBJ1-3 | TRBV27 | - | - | TGTGCCAGCAGTTTAGAAGGGGACACGCGAAACACCATATATTTT | CASSLEGDTRNTIYF
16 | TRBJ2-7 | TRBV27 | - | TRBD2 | TGTGCCAGCAGTAACGCCATGACTAGCGGGAGTCATGAGCAGTACTTC | CASSNAMTSGSHEQYF
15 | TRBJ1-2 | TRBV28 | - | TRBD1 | TGTGCCAGCAGCGGGACAGGCTTCACTAACTATGGCTACACCTTC | CASSGTGFTNYGYTF
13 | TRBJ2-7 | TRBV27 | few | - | TGTGCCAGCAGACCTGTTAACTCCTACGAGCAGTACTTC | CASRPVNSYEQYF
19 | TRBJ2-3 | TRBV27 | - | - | TGTGCCAGCAGTTTACGAGGGGGGATACAGGGCCCTAGCACAGATACGCAGTATTTT | CASSLRGGIQGPSTDTQYF
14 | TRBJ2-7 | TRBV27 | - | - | TGTGCCAGCAGTCCAGGGGGGCTCACCTACGAGCAGTACTTC | CASSPGGLTYEQYF
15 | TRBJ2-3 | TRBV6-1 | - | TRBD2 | TGTGCCAGCAGTGGACTAGCGGGAGGTAAAGATACGCAGTATTTT | CASSGLAGGKDTQYF
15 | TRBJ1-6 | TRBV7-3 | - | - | TGTGCCAGCAGCGCAGCGTGGGGGGCCAATTCACCCCTCCACTTT | CASSAAWGANSPLHF
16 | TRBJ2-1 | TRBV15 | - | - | TGTGCCACCAGCAGAGCTACGCGGAGCTCCTACAATGAGCAGTTCTTC | CATSRATRSSYNEQFF
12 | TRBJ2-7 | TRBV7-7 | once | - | TGTGCTAGCAGCTTATCCAATAGACTGGGGTACTTC | CASSLSNRLGYF
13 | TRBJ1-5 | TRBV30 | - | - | TGTGCCTGGAGTGTAGGCGGGAGTCAGCCCCAGCATTTT | CAWSVGGSQPQHF
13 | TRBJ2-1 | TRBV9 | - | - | TGTGCCAGCAGCGCTGGGACACACAATGAGCAGTTCTTC | CASSAGTHNEQFF
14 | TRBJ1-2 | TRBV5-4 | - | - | TGTGCCAGCAGCTTGGCCCCTAGTTCCTATGGCTACACCTTC | CASSLAPSSYGYTF
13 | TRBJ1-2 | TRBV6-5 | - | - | TGTGCCAGCAGCCCTGGACAACGCTATGGCTACACCTTC | CASSPGQRYGYTF
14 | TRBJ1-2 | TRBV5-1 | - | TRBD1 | TGCGCCAGCAGCTTGGGACAGGGGGCGAATCACTACACCTTC | CASSLGQGANHYTF
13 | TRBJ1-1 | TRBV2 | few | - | TGTGCCAGCAACCCAGCCATGAACACTGAAGCTTTCTTT | CASNPAMNTEAFF
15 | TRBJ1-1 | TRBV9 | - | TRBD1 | TGTGCCAGCAGCCGCACAGGGGTAGGGAACACTGAAGCTTTCTTT | CASSRTGVGNTEAFF
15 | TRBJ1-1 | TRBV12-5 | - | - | TGTGCTAGTGGTTTTAGTTCCGGAAGGAACACTGAAGCTTTCTTT | CASGFSSGRNTEAFF
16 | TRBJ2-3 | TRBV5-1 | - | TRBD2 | TGCGCCAGCAGGCGACTAGCGGGCCAGAGCACAGATACGCAGTATTTT | CASRRLAGQSTDTQYF
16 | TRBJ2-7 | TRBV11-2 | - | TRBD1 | TGTGCCAGCAGCTCAGACTCCGGGACAGGACCCTACGAGCAGTACTTC | CASSSDSGTGPYEQYF
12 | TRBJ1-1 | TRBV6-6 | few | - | TGTGCCAGCAGTTACCGGGCACATGAAGCTTTCTTT | CASSYRAHEAFF